Listed here are 13 T cell receptor beta chains from one sample, sequenced in a study of OX40 agonist ivuxolimab in advanced cancers. Sequencing used immunoSEQ multiplex PCR; TCRdb keeps in-frame clones, though not all of them. The sample has approximately 64,000 clones, roughly 80% seen once. The sequences come from CD4+ or CD8+ T cells sorted from blood, collected in a trial of the OX40 agonist ivuxolimab. All receptors derive from an adult with an advanced solid tumor such as melanoma, head and neck, liver or kidney cancer.

This clone was observed a few times. The rearrangement joins TRBV7-2 to TRBJ2-2, with TRBD2 identical over 7 bases. Germline CDR1 SGHTA, CDR2 FQGNSA. The CDR3 has 14 amino acids. Unmatched junction bases numbered 6, after V lost 10 bases and J lost 1 base. This CDR3 reads CAISPSGNTGELFF. In DNA, the CDR3 is TGTGCCATAAGTCCTAGCGGGAACACCGGGGAGCTGTTTTTT.

The chain employs TRBV13 and TRBJ2-3, with TRBD2 identical over 8 bases. This CDR3 region has 15 residues. Germline-derived CDR1 and CDR2 are PRHDT and FYEKMQ (reference sequence). With V trimmed by 0 bases and J by 1 base, 0 bases remained unmatched. CDR3 coding DNA: TGTGCCAGCAGCTTAGGACTAGCGGGCACAGATACGCAGTATTTT. Protein product: CASSLGLAGTDTQYF. Full variable domain (outside the CDR3, taken from reference TRBV13 and TRBJ2-3): AAGVIQSPRHLIKEKRETATLKCYPIPRHDTVYWYQQGPGQDPQFLISFYEKMQSDKGSIPDRFSAQQFSDYHSELNMSSLELGDSALYFCASSLGLAGTDTQYFGPGTRLTVL.

CDR3 residues: CASSLSGREKLFF. CDR3 bases: TGTGCCAGCAGCTTATCTGGGCGGGAAAAACTGTTTTTT. The rearrangement uses TRBV7-2 and TRBJ1-4; no firm D call. CDR1 is SGHTA and CDR2 is FQGNSA in the germline V gene. Deletions cut 2 bases from V and 8 bases from J, with 9 bases between. This CDR3 comprises 13 residues.

The chain joins TRBV4-2 to TRBJ2-4; tentatively, D is TRBD2 (7 bases). CDR1 is LGHNA, CDR2 YNFKEQ, per germline. CDR3 length: 16 amino acids. V was clipped by 4 bases and J by 6 bases, with 19 bases between them. The CDR3 region has the DNA TGTGCCAGCAGCCCTCGGGGGGCTAGCGAAGGAAACATTCAGTACTTC. Protein sequence: CASSPRGASEGNIQYF.

The chain has TRBV5-1 and TRBJ2-2, with 8 positions matching TRBD2. Trimming cost V 4 bases and J 4 bases; bases outside gene matches: 6. The CDR3 runs 15 residues. The V gene's germline CDR1 is SGHRS and CDR2 YFSETQ. CDR3 sequence reads: CASSLSGSGTGELFF. The CDR3, as DNA: TGCGCCAGCAGCCTAAGCGGGAGCGGCACCGGGGAGCTGTTTTTT.

The rearrangement joins TRBV27 to TRBJ2-3, with 7 bases fitting TRBD2. Germline V gene sequence: CDR1 MNHEY, CDR2 SMNVEV (reference sequence). J was trimmed by 1 base and V by 2 bases; bases with no gene match: 3. CDR3 length equals 15 residues. The CDR3 DNA reads as TGTGCCAGCAGTTTAGGCGGGGGTCGCACAGATACGCAGTATTTT. It yields the protein CASSLGGGRTDTQYF.

This CDR3 reads CASSKIRTGRNSPLHF. The CDR3 bases are TGTGCCAGTAGTAAAATTCGGACAGGGCGTAATTCACCCCTCCACTTT. The V call is TRBV19, the J call TRBJ1-6; 8 bases align to TRBD1. The CDR3 runs 16 residues. The J segment lost 6 bases and the V segment lost 4 bases, leaving 8 bases of the junction unmatched. From germline, CDR1 is LNHDA and CDR2 SQIVND (reference sequence).

This clone was seen a handful of times. This rearrangement joins TRBV10-1 to TRBJ2-7, with 7 nucleotides matching TRBD1. The germline gives CDR1 WNHNN, CDR2 SYGVQD (reference sequence). This CDR3 is built from 12 residues. Trimming cost V 4 bases and J 5 bases; bases outside gene matches: 2. The CDR3 coding sequence is TGCGCCAGCAGTGGGACAGGTAACGAGCAGTACTTC. This sequence encodes CASSGTGNEQYF.

This chain links TRBV9 with TRBJ2-3; D ambiguous. The CDR3 is 13 amino acids. V was pared by 4 bases and J by 1 base, with 7 bases between. The germline gives CDR1 SGDLS, CDR2 YYNGEE. The CDR3 loop is CASSLSGTDTQYF. CDR3 sequence (DNA): TGTGCCAGCAGCCTAAGCGGCACAGATACGCAGTATTTT.

The chain carries TRBV10-3 and TRBJ2-2, with D unresolved. The V gene's germline CDR1 is ENHRY and CDR2 SYGVKD. V was cut by 0 bases and J by 2 bases, with 19 bases left in between. This CDR3 spans 19 amino acids. CDR3 amino acids: CAISESLVIIKSNTGELFF. In DNA, the CDR3 is TGTGCCATCAGTGAGTCGCTCGTTATAATAAAAAGCAACACCGGGGAGCTGTTTTTT.

This chain joins TRBV19 and TRBJ1-1; 9 bases are a match to TRBD1. The V gene end was trimmed by 6 bases and the J gene end by 3 bases; junction bases not matched to a gene: 8. CDR3 length equals 15 residues. CDR1 and CDR2 (germline): LNHDA, SQIVND (reference sequence). Written as DNA, the CDR3 is TGTGCCAGTAGCCCTGACCGGGACAGGGACACTGAAGCTTTCTTT. Its protein product is CASSPDRDRDTEAFF.

The chain is built from TRBV5-1 and TRBJ2-2; D gene uncertain. The germline V and J ends were trimmed by 0 bases and 2 bases, with 8 bases remaining between them. This CDR3 comprises 15 residues. CDR1 and CDR2 (germline): SGHRS, YFSETQ. In nucleotides, the CDR3 is TGCGCCAGCAGCTTGGGGACGGTCAACACCGGGGAGCTGTTTTTT. This translates into CASSLGTVNTGELFF.

The chain couples TRBV28 to TRBJ2-1, with D possibly matching TRBD2 (6 bases). Germline assignment: CDR1 MDHEN and CDR2 SYDVKM. The CDR3 runs to 14 residues. V was shortened by 6 bases and J by 5 bases, with 14 bases between the two germline ends. CDR3 protein: CASRGLGLNNEQFF. Written as DNA, the CDR3 is TGTGCCAGCAGGGGCCTGGGACTCAACAATGAGCAGTTCTTC.